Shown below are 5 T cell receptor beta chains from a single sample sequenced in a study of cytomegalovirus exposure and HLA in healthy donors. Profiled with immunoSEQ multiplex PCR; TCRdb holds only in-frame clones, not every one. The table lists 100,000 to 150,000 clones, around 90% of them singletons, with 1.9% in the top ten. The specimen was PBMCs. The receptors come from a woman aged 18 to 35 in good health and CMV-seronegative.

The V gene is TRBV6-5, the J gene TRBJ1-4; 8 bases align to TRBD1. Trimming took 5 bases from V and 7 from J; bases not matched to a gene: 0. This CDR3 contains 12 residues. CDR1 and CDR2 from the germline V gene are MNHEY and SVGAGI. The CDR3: CASSGQGEKLFF. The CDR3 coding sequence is TGTGCCAGCAGTGGACAGGGTGAAAAACTGTTTTTT.

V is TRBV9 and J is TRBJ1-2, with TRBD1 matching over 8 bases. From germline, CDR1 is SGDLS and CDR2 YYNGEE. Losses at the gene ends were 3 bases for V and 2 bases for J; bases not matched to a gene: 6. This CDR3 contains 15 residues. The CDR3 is CASSALGTGNYGYTF. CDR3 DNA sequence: TGTGCCAGCAGCGCCCTCGGGACAGGCAACTATGGCTACACCTTC.

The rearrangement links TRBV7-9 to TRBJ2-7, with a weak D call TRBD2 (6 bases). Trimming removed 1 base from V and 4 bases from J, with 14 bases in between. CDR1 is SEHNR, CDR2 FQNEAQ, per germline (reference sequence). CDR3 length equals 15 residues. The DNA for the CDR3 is TGTGCCAGCAGCTTAGGTCTAGCGAAGATATACGAGCAGTACTTC. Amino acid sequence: CASSLGLAKIYEQYF. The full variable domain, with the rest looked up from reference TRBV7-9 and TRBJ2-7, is DTGVSQNPRHKITKRGQNVTFRCDPISEHNRLYWYRQTLGQGPEFLTYFQNEAQLEKSRLLSDRFSAERPKGSFSTLEIQRTEQGDSAMYLCASSLGLAKIYEQYFGPGTRLTVT.

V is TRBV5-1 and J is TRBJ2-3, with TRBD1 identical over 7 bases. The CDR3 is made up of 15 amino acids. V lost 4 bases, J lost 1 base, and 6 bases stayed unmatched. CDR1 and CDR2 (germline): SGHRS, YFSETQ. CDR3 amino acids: CASSLRGQGTDTQYF. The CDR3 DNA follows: TGCGCCAGCAGCCTAAGGGGGCAGGGCACAGATACGCAGTATTTT.

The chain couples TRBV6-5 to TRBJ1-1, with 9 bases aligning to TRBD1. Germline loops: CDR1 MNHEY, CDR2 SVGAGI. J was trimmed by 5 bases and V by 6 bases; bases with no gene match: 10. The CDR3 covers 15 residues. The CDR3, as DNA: TGTGCCAGCAGGTTCGAGGGGACAGGGCAAACTGAAGCTTTCTTT. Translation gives CASRFEGTGQTEAFF.